The source of this TCR beta chain is a study of blood T cell repertoires in COVID-19. Study at large: Sites across the United States, Italy and Spain contributed samples from acute and convalescent COVID-19. T cells, B-cell-depleted T cells, or PBMCs provided the cDNA or gDNA that served as material.

As processed by the authors: Estimates of nucleated cell counts were drawn from the amplification of reference gene primers. The assay was immunoSEQ multiplex PCR, and TCRdb's table has in-frame clones only and misses some. V, J and clone size were drawn from that table, and D and trimming were deduced from the DNA. The table lists over 250,000 clones, about 80% of them singletons. Trimming removed 2 bases from V and 7 bases from J, with 9 bases in between. Germline CDR1 and CDR2: MNHEY and SMNVEV (reference sequence). This CDR3 spans 14 amino acids. The clonotype was recovered from a woman of 80 years or more with acute or convalescent COVID-19. Sequencing was performed on peripheral blood. This chain links TRBV27 with TRBJ1-6, with no clear D. This CDR3 reads CASSLITWNSPLHF. The CDR3 DNA reads TGTGCCAGCAGTTTAATCACATGGAATTCACCCCTCCACTTT.